The next 20 T cell receptor beta chains were all read from a single sample in a study of cytomegalovirus exposure and HLA in healthy donors. A multiplex PCR was run with 60 Vbeta primers and 13 Jbeta primers. Profiling relied on immunoSEQ multiplex PCR, and the TCRdb table lists in-frame clones only, not all of them. This repertoire shows 150,000 to 200,000 clones, roughly 80% found once; its top ten account for over 4.5%. Sequencing used PBMCs. These receptors came from a male donor in good health and CMV-seronegative.

J is TRBJ2-7 and V is TRBV4-1, with TRBD2 matching 7 bases. This CDR3 region has 15 residues. The V segment lost 0 bases and the J segment 7 bases; nucleotides outside the gene matches: 9. CDR1 is MGHRA, CDR2 YSYEKL, per germline. The CDR3 DNA reads TGCGCCAGCAGCCAAGACGGCGGGAGTTTAGGGGAGCAGTACTTC. It is translated as CASSQDGGSLGEQYF.

The chain combines TRBV2 with TRBJ2-1; D possibly corresponds to TRBD1 (6 bases). The germline gives CDR1 SNHLY, CDR2 FYNNEI. The CDR3 is 15 residues long. V dropped 8 bases and J dropped 0 bases, with 14 bases sitting between them. CDR3 in DNA: TGTGCCAGCCTCGGTACAGGGAGCTCCTACAATGAGCAGTTCTTC. As protein: CASLGTGSSYNEQFF.

This chain uses TRBV7-9 with TRBJ1-2; D not resolved. This CDR3 region has 14 residues. V was shortened by 3 bases and J by 0 bases, with 8 bases between the two germline ends. CDR1 SEHNR and CDR2 FQNEAQ come from the germline V gene (reference sequence). The CDR3 DNA follows: TGTGCCAGCAGCTTTTCGTCAGCTAACTATGGCTACACCTTC. Translation: CASSFSSANYGYTF.

The genes are TRBV15 and TRBJ2-5; 11 nucleotides line up with TRBD2. The V gene's germline CDR1 is LNHNV and CDR2 YYDKDF (reference sequence). CDR3 length: 17 amino acids. Trimming removed 2 bases from V and 4 bases from J; junction bases left unmatched: 9. Here the CDR3 reads CATSRRSGGAMGETQYF. The CDR3 DNA follows: TGTGCCACCAGCAGACGTAGCGGGGGGGCCATGGGAGAGACCCAGTACTTC.

This chain connects TRBV5-1 to TRBJ2-1, with 11 bases matching TRBD2. The CDR3 spans 18 residues. The germline CDR1 and CDR2 sequences are SGHRS and YFSETQ. V lost 6 bases and J lost 4; bases outside the gene matches: 15. The CDR3 spells CASTRGRGRTSGYNEQFF. CDR3 nucleotide sequence: TGCGCCAGCACTCGTGGCAGGGGACGGACTAGCGGGTACAATGAGCAGTTCTTC.

The chain joins TRBV5-6 to TRBJ1-2; 10 bases line up with TRBD1. The CDR3 runs 17 residues. Germline V lookup: CDR1 SGHDT, CDR2 YYEEEE. After removal of 0 bases from V and 4 bases from J, the junction contained 9 bases not matched to a gene. CDR3 region: CASSLGDRGRVIYGYTF. As DNA, the CDR3 is TGTGCCAGCAGCTTGGGAGACAGGGGGCGCGTTATCTATGGCTACACCTTC. Drawing the rest from reference TRBV5-6 and TRBJ1-2, the complete variable domain is DAGVTQSPTHLIKTRGQQVTLRCSPKSGHDTVSWYQQALGQGPQFIFQYYEEEERQRGNFPDRFSGHQFPNYSSELNVNALLLGDSALYLCASSLGDRGRVIYGYTFGSGTRLTVV.

In its sample, this clone was seen a few times. The rearrangement uses TRBV30 and TRBJ2-5, with 7 bases fitting TRBD2. The end of the DNA fits TRBJ2-7 better, so the J call may be wrong. This CDR3 region has 16 residues. From germline, CDR1 is GTSNPN and CDR2 SVGIG (reference sequence). The CDR3 region has the DNA TGTGCCTGGAGTCCCCTGGGTGGGGGGGGATCCTACGAGCAGTACTTC. Translating it yields CAWSPLGGGGSYEQYF.

The chain joins TRBV5-5 to TRBJ2-2; D uncertain. Trimming stripped 0 bases from V and 2 bases from J, with 5 bases between. The CDR3 consists of 14 residues. Germline-derived CDR1 and CDR2 are SGHKS and YYEKEE (reference sequence). The CDR3 coding sequence is TGTGCCAGCAGCTTGGTCCCAAACACCGGGGAGCTGTTTTTT. Protein product: CASSLVPNTGELFF.

The rearrangement uses TRBV19 and TRBJ1-2; maybe TRBD1 (5 bases). Germline V gene data show CDR1 as LNHDA and CDR2 as SQIVND (reference sequence). Trimming shortened V by 3 bases and J by 3 bases, and 11 bases separated the two germline ends. The CDR3 is 14 residues long. Here the CDR3 reads CASSIPARDYGYTF. Here the CDR3 DNA reads TGTGCCAGTAGTATCCCGGCCAGGGACTATGGCTACACCTTC.

The CDR3 loop reads CASSSSTSGRASDTQYF. CDR3 nucleotides: TGCGCCAGCAGCTCCTCGACTAGCGGGAGGGCGTCAGATACGCAGTATTTT. This chain joins TRBV5-1 and TRBJ2-3, with 14 positions matching TRBD2. CDR3 size: 17 residues. Germline V gives CDR1 SGHRS, CDR2 YFSETQ. With V trimmed by 3 bases and J by 4 bases, 7 bases remained unmatched.

The gene calls are TRBV7-7 and TRBJ2-1; TRBD2 matches 7 bases. This CDR3 comprises 15 residues. Trimming at V came to 5 bases and at J to 1 base, leaving 5 bases not matched to a gene. The germline V gene has CDR1 SSHAT and CDR2 FNYEAQ (reference sequence). The CDR3 reads CASSTGTTSYNEQFF. The CDR3 nucleotides are TGTGCCAGCAGCACCGGGACTACTTCCTACAATGAGCAGTTCTTC.

The chain couples TRBV1 to TRBJ2-5; the listed D gene, TRBD2, was not tested against the DNA. TRBV1 is termed a pseudogene. This CDR3 is 15 amino acids long. The CDR3 DNA reads TGCACCAGCAGCCATTTGATGGTAGCCCGAGAGACCCAGTACTTC. Translation: CTSSHLMVARETQYF.

V and J are TRBV6-5 and TRBJ2-5; D might be TRBD1 (6 bases). Trimming took off 6 bases at V and 4 bases at J, with 15 bases between the two ends. The CDR3 extends over 14 amino acids. CDR1 and CDR2 from the germline V gene are MNHEY and SVGAGI. The CDR3 DNA sequence: TGTGCCAGCAGGGCCACAGGGATAAGAGAGACCCAGTACTTC. It encodes CASRATGIRETQYF.

The chain uses TRBV2 and TRBJ2-5; 9 bases agree with TRBD2. The J call may be mistaken, given a closer DNA end match to TRBJ2-7. Looked up from germline, CDR1 is SNHLY and CDR2 is FYNNEI. This CDR3 has 13 residues. CDR3 nucleotides: TGTGCCAGCGGCCTAGCGGGGAGACACGAGCAGTACTTC. This gives the protein CASGLAGRHEQYF.

The chain couples TRBV29-1 to TRBJ1-1; D remains ambiguous. Trimming stripped 8 bases from V and 6 bases from J, with 13 bases between. Germline V gene data show CDR1 as SQVTM and CDR2 as ANQGSEA. The CDR3 is 11 amino acids. As DNA, the CDR3 is TGCAGCACTCGCCAGGATTCTGAAGCTTTCTTT. Its protein is CSTRQDSEAFF.

J is TRBJ1-4 and V is TRBV6-5, with D uncertain. This CDR3 is built from 14 residues. Trimming cost V 2 bases and J 8 bases, with 12 bases left between them. The germline V gene has CDR1 MNHEY and CDR2 SVGAGI. CDR3 in amino acids: CASSYGRQREKLFF. CDR3 DNA sequence: TGTGCCAGCAGTTACGGCAGGCAACGGGAAAAACTGTTTTTT.

The rearrangement joins TRBV28 to TRBJ1-2; 10 bases match TRBD1. V dropped 4 bases and J dropped 8; count of bases not matched to a gene: 7. The CDR3 sequence is 14 residues long. Germline lookup yields CDR1 MDHEN and CDR2 SYDVKM. CDR3 bases: TGTGCCAGCAGTTGGATGGACAGGGGGGGAGGCTACACCTTC. Amino acids: CASSWMDRGGGYTF.

Only one count was recorded for this clone. The chain is built from TRBV7-6 and TRBJ2-7, with 8 bases that match TRBD1. CDR3 length: 14 amino acids. In germline, CDR1 is SGHVS, CDR2 FNYEAQ. V lost 4 bases to trimming and J lost 2 bases; unmatched junction nucleotides: 4. The CDR3 DNA reads TGTGCCAGCAGCTCCGACAGGGGCCCCTACGAGCAGTACTTC. It translates to CASSSDRGPYEQYF.

The genes are TRBV19 and TRBJ1-2, with a tentative D call TRBD1 (6 bases). CDR1 and CDR2 from the germline V gene are LNHDA and SQIVND (reference sequence). The CDR3 totals 16 residues. Between the trimmed V and J ends, which lost 10 bases and 0 bases, there was a span of 21 bases. The CDR3 reads CATNPTMDRSNYGYTF. The CDR3 bases are TGTGCCACGAATCCCACGATGGACAGATCTAACTATGGCTACACCTTC. Combining the CDR3 with reference TRBV19 and TRBJ1-2 gives the whole variable domain DGGITQSPKYLFRKEGQNVTLSCEQNLNHDAMYWYRQDPGQGLRLIYYSQIVNDFQKGDIAEGYSVSREKKESFPLTVTSAQKNPTAFYLCATNPTMDRSNYGYTFGSGTRLTVV.

The rearrangement uses TRBV28 and TRBJ1-3; 7 nucleotides agree with TRBD1. With V trimmed by 5 bases and J by 4 bases, 11 bases remained unmatched. This CDR3 is built from 16 residues. The V gene's germline CDR1 is MDHEN and CDR2 SYDVKM. CDR3 sequence: CASSLDREGLGNTIYF. CDR3 coding DNA: TGTGCCAGCAGTCTAGACAGGGAAGGGTTGGGAAACACCATATATTTT.